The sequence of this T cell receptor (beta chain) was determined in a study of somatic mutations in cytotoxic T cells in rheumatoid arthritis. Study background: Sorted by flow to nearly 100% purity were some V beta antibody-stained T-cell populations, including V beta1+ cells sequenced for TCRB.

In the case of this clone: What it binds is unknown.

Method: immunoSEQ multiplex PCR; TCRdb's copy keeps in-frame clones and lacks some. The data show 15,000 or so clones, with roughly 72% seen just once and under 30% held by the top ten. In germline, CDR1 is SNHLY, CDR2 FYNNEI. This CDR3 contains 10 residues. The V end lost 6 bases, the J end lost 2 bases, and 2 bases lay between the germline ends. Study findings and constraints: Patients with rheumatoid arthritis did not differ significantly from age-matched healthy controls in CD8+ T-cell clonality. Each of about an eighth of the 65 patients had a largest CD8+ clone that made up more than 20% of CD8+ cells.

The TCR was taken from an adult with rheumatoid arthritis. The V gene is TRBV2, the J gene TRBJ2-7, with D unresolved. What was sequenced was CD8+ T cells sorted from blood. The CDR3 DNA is TGTGCCAGCAGCACCTACGAGCAGTACTTC. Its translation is CASSTYEQYF.